This T cell receptor (beta chain) is drawn from a study of blood T cells in healthy people across ages. Notes on this clonotype: No antigen is known for it.

Study-wide results and caveats: Shifts in expanded clonotypes may have been confounded by donor CMV status, which was unknown. Donors of long life had a larger count of naive CD4+ cells and greater diversity than aged donors.

For the second PCR, which ran for about 7 to 12 cycles, a sample-barcoded 5' primer and a J-beta primer mix were used. In TCRdb, the 5' RACE reads were re-called with MiXCR into one record per CDR3 protein. Here the sample spans under 2,000,000 distinct CDR3 sequences, around half being singletons. Total RNA, at least 5.5 micrograms per sample, was extracted from PBMCs. In germline, CDR1 is MNHEY, CDR2 SVGAGI. Trimming stripped 7 bases from V and 6 bases from J, with 17 bases between. CDR3 size: 14 residues. Sequencing input: blood. The chain combines TRBV6-5 with TRBJ2-3, with D possibly being TRBD1 or TRBD2 (5 bases each). The receptor was derived from a woman between 35 and 50 years old in good health. In DNA form, the CDR3 reads TGTGCCAGCAAGTCGGGGCTAGCTGGTGATACGCAGTATTTT. The encoded protein is CASKSGLAGDTQYF.